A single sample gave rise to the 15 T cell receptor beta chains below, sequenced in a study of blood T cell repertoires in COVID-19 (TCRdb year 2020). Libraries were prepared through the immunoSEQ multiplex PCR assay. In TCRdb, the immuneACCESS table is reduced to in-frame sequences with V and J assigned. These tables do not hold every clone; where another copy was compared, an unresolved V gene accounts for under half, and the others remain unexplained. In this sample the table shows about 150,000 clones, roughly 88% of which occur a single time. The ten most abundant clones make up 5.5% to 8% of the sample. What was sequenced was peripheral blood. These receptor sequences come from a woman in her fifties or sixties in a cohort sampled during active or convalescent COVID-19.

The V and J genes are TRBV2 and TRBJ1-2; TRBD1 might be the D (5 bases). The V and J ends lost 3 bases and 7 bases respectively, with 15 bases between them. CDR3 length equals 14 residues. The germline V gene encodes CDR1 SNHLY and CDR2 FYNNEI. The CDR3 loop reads CASSDGSTRGGYTF. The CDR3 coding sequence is TGTGCCAGCAGTGATGGATCGACAAGGGGTGGCTACACCTTC.

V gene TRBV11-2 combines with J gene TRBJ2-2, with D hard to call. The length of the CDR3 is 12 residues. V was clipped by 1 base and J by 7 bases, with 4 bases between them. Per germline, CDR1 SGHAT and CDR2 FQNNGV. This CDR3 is CASSLGDGELFF. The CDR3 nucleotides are TGTGCCAGCAGCTTAGGAGACGGGGAGCTGTTTTTT. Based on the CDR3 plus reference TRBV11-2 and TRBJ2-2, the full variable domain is EAGVAQSPRYKIIEKRQSVAFWCNPISGHATLYWYQQILGQGPKLLIQFQNNGVVDDSQLPKDRFSAERLKGVDSTLKIQPAKLEDSAVYLCASSLGDGELFFGEGSRLTVL.

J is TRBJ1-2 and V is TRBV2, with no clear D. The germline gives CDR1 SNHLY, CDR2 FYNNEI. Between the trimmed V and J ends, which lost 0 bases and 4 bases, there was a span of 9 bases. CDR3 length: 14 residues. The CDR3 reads CASSEAGRGYGYTF. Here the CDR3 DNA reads TGTGCCAGCAGTGAAGCCGGACGGGGCTATGGCTACACCTTC.

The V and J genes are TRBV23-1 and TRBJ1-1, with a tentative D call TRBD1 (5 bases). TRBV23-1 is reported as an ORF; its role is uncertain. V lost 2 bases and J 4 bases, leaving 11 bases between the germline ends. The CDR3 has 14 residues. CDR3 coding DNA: TGCGCCAGCAGTCAACTCGGGGGGATCACTGAAGCTTTCTTT. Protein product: CASSQLGGITEAFF.

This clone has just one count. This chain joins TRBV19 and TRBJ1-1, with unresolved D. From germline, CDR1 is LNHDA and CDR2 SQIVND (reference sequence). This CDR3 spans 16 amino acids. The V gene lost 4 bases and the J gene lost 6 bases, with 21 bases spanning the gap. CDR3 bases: TGTGCCAGTAGTAAAGAGAGGGTTATAGCAATGCCTGAAGCTTTCTTT. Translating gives CASSKERVIAMPEAFF. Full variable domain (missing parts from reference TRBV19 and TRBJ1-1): DGGITQSPKYLFRKEGQNVTLSCEQNLNHDAMYWYRQDPGQGLRLIYYSQIVNDFQKGDIAEGYSVSREKKESFPLTVTSAQKNPTAFYLCASSKERVIAMPEAFFGQGTRLTVV.

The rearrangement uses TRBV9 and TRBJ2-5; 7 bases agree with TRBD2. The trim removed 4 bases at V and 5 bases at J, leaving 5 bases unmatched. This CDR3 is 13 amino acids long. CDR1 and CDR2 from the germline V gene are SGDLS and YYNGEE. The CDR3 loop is CASSTREGETQYF. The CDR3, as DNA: TGTGCCAGCAGCACGAGGGAGGGCGAGACCCAGTACTTC.

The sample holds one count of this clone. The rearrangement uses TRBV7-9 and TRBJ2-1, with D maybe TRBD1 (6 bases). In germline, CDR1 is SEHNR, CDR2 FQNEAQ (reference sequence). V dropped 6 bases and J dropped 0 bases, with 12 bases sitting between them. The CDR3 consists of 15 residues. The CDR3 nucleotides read TGTGCCAGCAGGCCTCAGGGGAGCTCCTACAATGAGCAGTTCTTC. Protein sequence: CASRPQGSSYNEQFF. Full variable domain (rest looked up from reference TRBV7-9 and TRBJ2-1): DTGVSQNPRHKITKRGQNVTFRCDPISEHNRLYWYRQTLGQGPEFLTYFQNEAQLEKSRLLSDRFSAERPKGSFSTLEIQRTEQGDSAMYLCASRPQGSSYNEQFFGPGTRLTVL.

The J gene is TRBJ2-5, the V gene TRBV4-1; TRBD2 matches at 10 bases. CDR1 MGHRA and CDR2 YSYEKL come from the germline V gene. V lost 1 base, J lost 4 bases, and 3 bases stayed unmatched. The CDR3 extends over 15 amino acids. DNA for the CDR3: TGCGCCAGCAGCCAAGTCCTAGCGGGGGCAGAGACCCAGTACTTC. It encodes CASSQVLAGAETQYF.

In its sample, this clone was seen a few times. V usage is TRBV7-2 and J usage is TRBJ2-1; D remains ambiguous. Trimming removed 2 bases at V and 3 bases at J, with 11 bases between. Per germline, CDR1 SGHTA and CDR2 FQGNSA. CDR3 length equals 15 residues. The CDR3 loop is CASSLSFGDYNEQFF. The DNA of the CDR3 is TGTGCCAGCAGCTTAAGCTTTGGAGACTACAATGAGCAGTTCTTC.

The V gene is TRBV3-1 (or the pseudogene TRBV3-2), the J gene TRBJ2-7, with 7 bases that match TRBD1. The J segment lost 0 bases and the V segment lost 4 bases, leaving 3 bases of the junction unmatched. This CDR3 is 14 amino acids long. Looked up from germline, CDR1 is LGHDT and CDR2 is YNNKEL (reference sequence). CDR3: CASSRQGPSYEQYF. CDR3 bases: TGTGCCAGCAGCCGACAGGGACCCTCCTACGAGCAGTACTTC.

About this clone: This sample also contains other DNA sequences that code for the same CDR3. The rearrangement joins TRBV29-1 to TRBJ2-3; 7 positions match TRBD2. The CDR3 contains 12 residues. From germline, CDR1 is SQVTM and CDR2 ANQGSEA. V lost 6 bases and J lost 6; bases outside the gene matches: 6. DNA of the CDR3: TGCAGCGTCCGGATGGGGGGGGATACGCAGTATTTT. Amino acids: CSVRMGGDTQYF.

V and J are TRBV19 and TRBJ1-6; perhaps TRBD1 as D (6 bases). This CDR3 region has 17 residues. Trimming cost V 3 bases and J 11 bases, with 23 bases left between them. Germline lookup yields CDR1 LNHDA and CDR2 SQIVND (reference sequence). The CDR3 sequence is CASSIGQLAGEGAPLHF. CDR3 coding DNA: TGTGCCAGTAGTATCGGACAGCTGGCGGGGGAGGGAGCACCCCTCCACTTT.

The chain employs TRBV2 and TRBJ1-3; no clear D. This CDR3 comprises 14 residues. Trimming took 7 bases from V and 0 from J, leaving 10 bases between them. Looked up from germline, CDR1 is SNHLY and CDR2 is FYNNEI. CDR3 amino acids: CASISSSSGNTIYF. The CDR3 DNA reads TGTGCCAGCATATCATCGAGCTCTGGAAACACCATATATTTT.

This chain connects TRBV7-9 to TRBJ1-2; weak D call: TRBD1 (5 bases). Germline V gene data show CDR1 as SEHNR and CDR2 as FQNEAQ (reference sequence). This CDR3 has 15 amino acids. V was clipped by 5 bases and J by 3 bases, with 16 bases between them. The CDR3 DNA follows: TGTGCCAGCAGCCGGTTGTGGACCAGGGACTATGGCTACACCTTC. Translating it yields CASSRLWTRDYGYTF.

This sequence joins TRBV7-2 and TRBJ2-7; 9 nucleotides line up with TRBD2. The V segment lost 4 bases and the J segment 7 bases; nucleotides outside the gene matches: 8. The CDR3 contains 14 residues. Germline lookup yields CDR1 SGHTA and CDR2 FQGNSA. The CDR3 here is CASSYLAGLGEQYF. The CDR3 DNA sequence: TGTGCCAGCAGCTACCTAGCGGGGCTGGGGGAGCAGTACTTC.